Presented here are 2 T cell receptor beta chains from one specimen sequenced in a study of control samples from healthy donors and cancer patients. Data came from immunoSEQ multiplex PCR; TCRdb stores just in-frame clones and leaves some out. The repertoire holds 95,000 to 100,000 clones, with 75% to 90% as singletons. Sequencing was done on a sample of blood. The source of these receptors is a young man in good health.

The CDR3: CASKWDRGATGELFF. CDR3 coding DNA: TGTGCCAGCAAGTGGGACAGGGGTGCGACCGGGGAGCTGTTTTTT. The chain links TRBV27 to TRBJ2-2; the match to TRBD1 covers 10 bases. With V trimmed by 7 bases and J by 5 bases, 7 bases remained unmatched. Germline CDR1 reads MNHEY; CDR2 reads SMNVEV (reference sequence). The CDR3 runs 15 residues.

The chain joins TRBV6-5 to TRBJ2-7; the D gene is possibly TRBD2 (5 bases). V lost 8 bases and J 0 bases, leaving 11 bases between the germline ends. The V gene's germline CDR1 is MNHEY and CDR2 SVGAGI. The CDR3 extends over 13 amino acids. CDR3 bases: TGTGCCAGCCCGGGGAATAGCTCCTACGAGCAGTACTTC. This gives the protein CASPGNSSYEQYF.